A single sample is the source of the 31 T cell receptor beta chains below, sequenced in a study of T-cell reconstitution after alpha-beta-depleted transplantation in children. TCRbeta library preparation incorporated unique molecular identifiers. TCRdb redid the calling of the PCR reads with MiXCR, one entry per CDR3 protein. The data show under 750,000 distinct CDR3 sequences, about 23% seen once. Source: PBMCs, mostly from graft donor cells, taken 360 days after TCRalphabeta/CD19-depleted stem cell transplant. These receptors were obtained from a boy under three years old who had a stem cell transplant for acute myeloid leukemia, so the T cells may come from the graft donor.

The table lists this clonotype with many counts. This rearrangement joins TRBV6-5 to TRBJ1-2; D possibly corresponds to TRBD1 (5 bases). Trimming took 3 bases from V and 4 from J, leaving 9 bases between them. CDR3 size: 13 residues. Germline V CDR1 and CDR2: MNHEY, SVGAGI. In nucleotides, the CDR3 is TGTGCCAGCAGTTATCTGGGGACCTATGGCTACACCTTC. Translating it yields CASSYLGTYGYTF.

CDR3 region: CASSLSHGGGLGETQYF. The CDR3 DNA reads TGTGCCAGCAGCTTAAGCCACGGAGGGGGGCTGGGGGAGACCCAGTACTTC. This chain uses TRBV7-2 with TRBJ2-5; D is perhaps TRBD1 or TRBD2 (6 bases each). V shed 2 bases and J shed 5 bases, with 21 bases lying between them. The CDR3 consists of 17 residues. Germline-derived CDR1 and CDR2 are SGHTA and FQGNSA.

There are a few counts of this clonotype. The CDR3 is CSASERKGTDTQYF. CDR3 nucleotides: TGCAGTGCTAGTGAGAGAAAGGGCACAGATACGCAGTATTTT. V usage is TRBV20-1 and J usage is TRBJ2-3; D is unclear. The CDR3 covers 14 residues. V dropped 3 bases and J dropped 1 base, with 11 bases sitting between them. Per germline, CDR1 DFQATT and CDR2 SNEGSKA (reference sequence).

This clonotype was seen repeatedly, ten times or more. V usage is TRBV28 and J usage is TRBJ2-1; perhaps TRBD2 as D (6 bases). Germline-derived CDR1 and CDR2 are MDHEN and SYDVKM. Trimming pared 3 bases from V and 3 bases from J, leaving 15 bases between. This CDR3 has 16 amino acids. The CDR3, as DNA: TGTGCCAGCAGTTTCAAGGGACTCGGATTCTACAATGAGCAGTTCTTC. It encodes CASSFKGLGFYNEQFF. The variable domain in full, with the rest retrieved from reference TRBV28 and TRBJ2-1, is DVKVTQSSRYLVKRTGEKVFLECVQDMDHENMFWYRQDPGLGLRLIYFSYDVKMKEKGDIPEGYSVSREKKERFSLILESASTNQTSMYLCASSFKGLGFYNEQFFGPGTRLTVL.

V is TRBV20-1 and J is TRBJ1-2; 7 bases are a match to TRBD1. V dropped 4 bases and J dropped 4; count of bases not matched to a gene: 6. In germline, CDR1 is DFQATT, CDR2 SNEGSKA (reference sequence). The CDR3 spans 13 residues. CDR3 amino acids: CSAIRTGAYGYTF. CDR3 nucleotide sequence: TGCAGTGCTATTCGAACAGGGGCCTATGGCTACACCTTC.

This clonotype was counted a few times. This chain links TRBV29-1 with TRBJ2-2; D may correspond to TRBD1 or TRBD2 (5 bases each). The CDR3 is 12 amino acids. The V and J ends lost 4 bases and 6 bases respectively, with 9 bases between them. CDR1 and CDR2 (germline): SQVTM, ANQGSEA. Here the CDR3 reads CSVASGPGELFF. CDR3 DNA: TGCAGCGTTGCGTCGGGGCCCGGGGAGCTGTTTTTT.

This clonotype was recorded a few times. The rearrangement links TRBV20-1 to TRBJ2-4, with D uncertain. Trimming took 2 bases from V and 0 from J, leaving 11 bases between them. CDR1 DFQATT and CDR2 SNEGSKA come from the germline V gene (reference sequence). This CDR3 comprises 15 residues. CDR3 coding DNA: TGCAGTGCTAGAAGTCAGGTCTTAGCCAAAAACATTCAGTACTTC. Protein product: CSARSQVLAKNIQYF.

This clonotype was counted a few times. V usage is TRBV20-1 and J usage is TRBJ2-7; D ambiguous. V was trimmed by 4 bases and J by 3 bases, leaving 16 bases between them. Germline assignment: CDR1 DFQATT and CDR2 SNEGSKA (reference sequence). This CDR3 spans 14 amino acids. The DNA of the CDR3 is TGCAGTGCTAAACCGGGCCCCAGGCACTACGAGCAGTACTTC. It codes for CSAKPGPRHYEQYF.

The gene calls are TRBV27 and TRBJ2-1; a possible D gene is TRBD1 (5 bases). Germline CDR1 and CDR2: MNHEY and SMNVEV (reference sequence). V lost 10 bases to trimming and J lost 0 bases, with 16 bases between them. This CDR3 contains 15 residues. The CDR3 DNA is TGTGCCATTTCCCCAGGGCCTAGCTCCTACAATGAGCAGTTCTTC. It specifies CAISPGPSSYNEQFF.

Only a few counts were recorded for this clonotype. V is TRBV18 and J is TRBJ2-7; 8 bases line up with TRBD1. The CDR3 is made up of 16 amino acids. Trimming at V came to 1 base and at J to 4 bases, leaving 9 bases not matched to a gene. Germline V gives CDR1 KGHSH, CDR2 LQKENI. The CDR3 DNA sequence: TGTGCCAGCTCACCACTAACAGGGGGATCTTTTTACGAGCAGTACGTC. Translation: CASSPLTGGSFYEQYV.

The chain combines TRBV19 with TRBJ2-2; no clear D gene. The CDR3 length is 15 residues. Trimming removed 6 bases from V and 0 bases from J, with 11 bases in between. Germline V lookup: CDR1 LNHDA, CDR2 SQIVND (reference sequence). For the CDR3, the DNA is TGTGCCAGTAGCGCTATTGTGGCGAACACCGGGGAGCTGTTTTTT. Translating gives CASSAIVANTGELFF.

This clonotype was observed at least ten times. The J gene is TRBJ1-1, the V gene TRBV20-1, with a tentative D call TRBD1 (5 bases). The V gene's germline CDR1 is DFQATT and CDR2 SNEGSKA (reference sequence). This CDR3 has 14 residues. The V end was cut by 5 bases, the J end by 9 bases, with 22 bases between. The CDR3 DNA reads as TGCAGTGCTCCCAGCGGGATTCCTGGGGCGAAAGCTTTCTTT. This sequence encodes CSAPSGIPGAKAFF.

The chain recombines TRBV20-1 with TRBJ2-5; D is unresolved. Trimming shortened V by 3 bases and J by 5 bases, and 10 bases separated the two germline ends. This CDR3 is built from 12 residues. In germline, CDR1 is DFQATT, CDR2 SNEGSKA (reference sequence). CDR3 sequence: CSASSVDETQYF. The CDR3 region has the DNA TGCAGTGCTAGTTCGGTGGACGAGACCCAGTACTTC.

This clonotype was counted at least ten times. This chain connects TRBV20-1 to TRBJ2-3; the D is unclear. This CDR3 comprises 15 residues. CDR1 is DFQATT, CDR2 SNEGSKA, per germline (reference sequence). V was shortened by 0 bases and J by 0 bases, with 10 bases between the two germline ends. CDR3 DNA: TGCAGTGCTAGAGAGGCTAGATCTAGCACAGATACGCAGTATTTT. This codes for CSAREARSSTDTQYF.

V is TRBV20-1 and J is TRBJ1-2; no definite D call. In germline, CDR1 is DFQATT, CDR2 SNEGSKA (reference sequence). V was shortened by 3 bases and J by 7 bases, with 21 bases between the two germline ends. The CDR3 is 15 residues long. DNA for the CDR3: TGCAGTGCTAGGGGTCCGGGAGCCCCTCAAAGTGGCTACACCTTC. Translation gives CSARGPGAPQSGYTF.

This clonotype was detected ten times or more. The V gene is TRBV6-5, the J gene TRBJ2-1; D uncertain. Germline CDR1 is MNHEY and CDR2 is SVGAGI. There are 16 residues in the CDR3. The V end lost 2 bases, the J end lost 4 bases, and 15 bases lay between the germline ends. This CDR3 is CASSYDLQTLYNEQFF. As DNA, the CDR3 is TGTGCCAGCAGTTACGACTTGCAGACCCTATACAATGAGCAGTTCTTC.

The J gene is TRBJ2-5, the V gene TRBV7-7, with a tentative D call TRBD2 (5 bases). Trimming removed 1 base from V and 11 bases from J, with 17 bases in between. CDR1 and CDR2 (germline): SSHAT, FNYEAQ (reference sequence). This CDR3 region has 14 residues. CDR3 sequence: CASSLESFSRDQYF. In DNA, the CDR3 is TGTGCCAGCAGCTTAGAATCTTTTTCTCGGGATCAGTACTTC.

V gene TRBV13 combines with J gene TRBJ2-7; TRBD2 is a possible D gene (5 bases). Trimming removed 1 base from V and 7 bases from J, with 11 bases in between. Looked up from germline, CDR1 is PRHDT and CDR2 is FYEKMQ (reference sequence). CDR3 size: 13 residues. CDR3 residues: CASSLAPSGEQYV. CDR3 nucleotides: TGTGCCAGCAGCTTAGCCCCCTCGGGGGAGCAGTACGTC.

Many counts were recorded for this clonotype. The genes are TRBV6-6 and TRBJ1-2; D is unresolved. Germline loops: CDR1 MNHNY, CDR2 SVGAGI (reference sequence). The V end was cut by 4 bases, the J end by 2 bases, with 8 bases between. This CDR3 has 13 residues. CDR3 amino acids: CASSSGRNYGYTF. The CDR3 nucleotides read TGTGCCAGCAGTTCCGGACGGAACTATGGCTACACCTTC.

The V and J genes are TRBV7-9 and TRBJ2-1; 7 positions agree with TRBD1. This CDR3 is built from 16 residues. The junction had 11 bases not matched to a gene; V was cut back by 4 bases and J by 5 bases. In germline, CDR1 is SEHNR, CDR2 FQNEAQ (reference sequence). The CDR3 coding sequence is TGTGCCAGCAGCTGGGAGAGGGGACAGCGACACAATGAGCAGTTCTTC. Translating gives CASSWERGQRHNEQFF.

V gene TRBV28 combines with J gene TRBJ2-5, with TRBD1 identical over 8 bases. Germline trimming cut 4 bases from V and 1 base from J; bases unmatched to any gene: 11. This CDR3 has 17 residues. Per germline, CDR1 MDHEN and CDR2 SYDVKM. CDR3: CASSSDRDRLSQETQYF. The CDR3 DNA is TGTGCCAGCAGTTCGGACCGGGACAGGCTGAGCCAAGAGACCCAGTACTTC.

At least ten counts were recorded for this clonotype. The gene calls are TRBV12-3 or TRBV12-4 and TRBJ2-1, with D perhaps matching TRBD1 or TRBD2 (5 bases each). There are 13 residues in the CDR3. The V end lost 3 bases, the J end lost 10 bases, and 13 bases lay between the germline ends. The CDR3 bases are TGTGCCAGCAGTTTGAACGGGGCCCGAGAGCAGTTCTTC. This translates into CASSLNGAREQFF.

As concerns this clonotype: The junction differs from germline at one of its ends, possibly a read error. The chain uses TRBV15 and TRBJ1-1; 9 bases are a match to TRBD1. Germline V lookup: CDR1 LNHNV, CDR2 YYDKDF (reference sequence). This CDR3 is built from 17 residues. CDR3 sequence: CATSRDRGWLMNTEAFF. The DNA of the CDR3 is TGTGCCACCAGCCGAGACAGGGGGTGGCTGATGAACACTGAAGCTTTCTTT.

Written as DNA, the CDR3 is TGTGCCAGCAGTCCACAGGGGGCGGGGTACCAAGAGACCCAGTACTTC. Its protein is CASSPQGAGYQETQYF. This chain uses TRBV27 with TRBJ2-5, with 9 bases lining up with TRBD1. The junction had 7 bases not matched to a gene; V was cut back by 5 bases and J by 0 bases. CDR1 is MNHEY, CDR2 SMNVEV, per germline (reference sequence). CDR3 length: 16 amino acids.

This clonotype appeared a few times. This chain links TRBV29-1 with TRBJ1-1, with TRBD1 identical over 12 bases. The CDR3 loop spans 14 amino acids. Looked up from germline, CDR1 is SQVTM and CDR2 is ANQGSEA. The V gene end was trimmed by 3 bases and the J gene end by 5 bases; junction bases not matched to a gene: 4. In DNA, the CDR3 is TGCAGCGTTGATGGGACAGGGGGCCGTACTGAAGCTTTCTTT. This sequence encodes CSVDGTGGRTEAFF.

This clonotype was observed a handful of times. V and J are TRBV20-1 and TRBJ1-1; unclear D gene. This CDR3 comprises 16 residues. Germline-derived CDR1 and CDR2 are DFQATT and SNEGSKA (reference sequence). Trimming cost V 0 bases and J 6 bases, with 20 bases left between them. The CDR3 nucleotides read TGCAGTGCTAGAGATAGCCGTAGAGGGATCCAGGCTGAAGCTTTCTTT. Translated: CSARDSRRGIQAEAFF.

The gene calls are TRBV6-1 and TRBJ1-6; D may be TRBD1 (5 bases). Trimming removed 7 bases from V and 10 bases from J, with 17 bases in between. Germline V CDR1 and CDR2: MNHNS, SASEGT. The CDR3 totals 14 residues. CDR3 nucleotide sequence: TGTGCCAGCATCAGGGCCGACCGTGGCTCACCCCTCCACTTT. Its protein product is CASIRADRGSPLHF.

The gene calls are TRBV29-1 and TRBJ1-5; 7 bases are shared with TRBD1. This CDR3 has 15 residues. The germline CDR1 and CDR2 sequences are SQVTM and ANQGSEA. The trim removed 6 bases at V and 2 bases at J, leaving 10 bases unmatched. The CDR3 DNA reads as TGCAGCGTCGTCTTGACAGGGAGAGGCAATCAGCCCCAGCATTTT. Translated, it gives CSVVLTGRGNQPQHF. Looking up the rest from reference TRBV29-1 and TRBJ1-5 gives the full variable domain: SAVISQKPSRDICQRGTSLTIQCQVDSQVTMMFWYRQQPGQSLTLIATANQGSEATYESGFVIDKFPISRPNLTFSTLTVSNMSPEDSSIYLCSVVLTGRGNQPQHFGDGTRLSIL.

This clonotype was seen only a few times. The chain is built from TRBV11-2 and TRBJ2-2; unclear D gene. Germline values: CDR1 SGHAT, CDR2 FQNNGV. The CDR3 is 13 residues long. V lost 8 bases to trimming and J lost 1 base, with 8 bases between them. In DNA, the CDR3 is TGTGCCAGCGGGCCCCTGAACACCGGGGAGCTGTTTTTT. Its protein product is CASGPLNTGELFF.

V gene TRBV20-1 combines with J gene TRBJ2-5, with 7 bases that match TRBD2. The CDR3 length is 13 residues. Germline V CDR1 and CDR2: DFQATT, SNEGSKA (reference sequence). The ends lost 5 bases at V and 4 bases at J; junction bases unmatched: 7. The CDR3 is CSAQSGTPETQYF. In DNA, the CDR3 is TGCAGTGCTCAGAGCGGGACCCCAGAGACCCAGTACTTC.

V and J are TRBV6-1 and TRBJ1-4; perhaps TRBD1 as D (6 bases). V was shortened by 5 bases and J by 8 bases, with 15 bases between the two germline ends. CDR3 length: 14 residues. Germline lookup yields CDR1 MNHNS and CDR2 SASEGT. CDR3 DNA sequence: TGTGCCAGCAGTCAACCAGGGGACTCCGAAAAACTGTTTTTT. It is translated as CASSQPGDSEKLFF.